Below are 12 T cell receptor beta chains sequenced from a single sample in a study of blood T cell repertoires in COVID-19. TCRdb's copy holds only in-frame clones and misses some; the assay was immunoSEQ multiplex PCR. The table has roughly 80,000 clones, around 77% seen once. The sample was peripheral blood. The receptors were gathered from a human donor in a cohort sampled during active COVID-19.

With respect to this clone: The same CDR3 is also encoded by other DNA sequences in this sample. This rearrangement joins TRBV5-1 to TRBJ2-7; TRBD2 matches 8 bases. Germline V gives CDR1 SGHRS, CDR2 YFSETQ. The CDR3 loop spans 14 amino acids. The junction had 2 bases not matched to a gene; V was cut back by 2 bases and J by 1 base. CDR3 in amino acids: CASSLSGSSYEQYF. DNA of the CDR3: TGCGCCAGCAGCTTAAGCGGGAGTTCCTACGAGCAGTACTTC.

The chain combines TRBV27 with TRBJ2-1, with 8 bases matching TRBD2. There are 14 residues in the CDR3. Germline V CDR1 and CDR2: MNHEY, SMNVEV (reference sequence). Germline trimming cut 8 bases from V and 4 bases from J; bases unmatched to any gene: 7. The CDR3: CASGSGGAYNEQFF. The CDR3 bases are TGTGCCAGCGGCTCCGGGGGGGCGTACAATGAGCAGTTCTTC.

The CDR3 nucleotides read TGTGCCTGGAGTACAGGGGGCAATTTTGGCTACACCTTC. Translation gives CAWSTGGNFGYTF. The genes are TRBV30 and TRBJ1-2, with 9 positions matching TRBD1. Germline loops: CDR1 GTSNPN, CDR2 SVGIG (reference sequence). This CDR3 is built from 13 residues. Trimming took 2 bases from V and 7 from J; bases not matched to a gene: 5.

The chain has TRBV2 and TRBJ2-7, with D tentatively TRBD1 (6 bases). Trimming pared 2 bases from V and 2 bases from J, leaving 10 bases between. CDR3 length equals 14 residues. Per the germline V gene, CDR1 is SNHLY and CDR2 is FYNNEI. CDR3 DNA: TGTGCCAGCAGTGAATCACAGGGCCCCTACGAGCAGTACTTC. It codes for CASSESQGPYEQYF.

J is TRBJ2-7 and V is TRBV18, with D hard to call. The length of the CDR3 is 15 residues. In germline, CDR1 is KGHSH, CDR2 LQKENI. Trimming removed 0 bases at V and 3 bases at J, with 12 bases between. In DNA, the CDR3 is TGTGCCAGCTCACCACCGAAACGGTACAGCTACGAGCAGTACTTC. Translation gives CASSPPKRYSYEQYF.

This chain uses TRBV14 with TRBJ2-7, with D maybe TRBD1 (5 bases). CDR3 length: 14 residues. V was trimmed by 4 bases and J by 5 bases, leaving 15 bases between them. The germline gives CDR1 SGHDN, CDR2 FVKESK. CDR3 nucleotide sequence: TGTGCCAGCAGCCTCTTGGGAAGGGGCGACGAGCAGTACTTC. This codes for CASSLLGRGDEQYF.

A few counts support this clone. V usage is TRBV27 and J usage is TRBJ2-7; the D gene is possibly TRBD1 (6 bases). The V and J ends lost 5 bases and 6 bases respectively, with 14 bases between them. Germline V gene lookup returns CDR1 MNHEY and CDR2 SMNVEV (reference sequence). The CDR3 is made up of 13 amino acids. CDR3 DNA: TGTGCCAGCAGTGGCTACAGGGCAGGCGAGCAGTACTTC. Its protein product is CASSGYRAGEQYF.

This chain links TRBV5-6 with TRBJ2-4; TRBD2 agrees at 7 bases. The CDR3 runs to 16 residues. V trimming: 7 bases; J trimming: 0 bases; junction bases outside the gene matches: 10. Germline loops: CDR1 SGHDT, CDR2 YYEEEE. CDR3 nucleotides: TGTGCCAGCGGCCTAGCGGAATCTCTAGCCAAAAACATTCAGTACTTC. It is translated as CASGLAESLAKNIQYF.

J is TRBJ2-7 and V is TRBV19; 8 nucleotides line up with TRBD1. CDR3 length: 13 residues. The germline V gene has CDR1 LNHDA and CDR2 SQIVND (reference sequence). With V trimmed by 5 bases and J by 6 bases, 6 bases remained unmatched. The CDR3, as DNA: TGTGCCAGTAGTGTGGACAGGGCGATCGAGCAGTACTTC. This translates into CASSVDRAIEQYF. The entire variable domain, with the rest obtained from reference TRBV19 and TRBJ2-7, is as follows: DGGITQSPKYLFRKEGQNVTLSCEQNLNHDAMYWYRQDPGQGLRLIYYSQIVNDFQKGDIAEGYSVSREKKESFPLTVTSAQKNPTAFYLCASSVDRAIEQYFGPGTRLTVT.

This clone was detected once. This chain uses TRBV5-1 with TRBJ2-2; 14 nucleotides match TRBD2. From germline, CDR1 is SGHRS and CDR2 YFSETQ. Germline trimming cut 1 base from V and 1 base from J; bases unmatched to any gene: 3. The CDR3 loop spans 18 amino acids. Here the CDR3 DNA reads TGCGCCAGCAGCTTGCGACTAGCGGGGGGGCAGAACACCGGGGAGCTGTTTTTT. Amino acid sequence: CASSLRLAGGQNTGELFF. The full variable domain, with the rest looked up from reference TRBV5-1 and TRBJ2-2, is KAGVTQTPRYLIKTRGQQVTLSCSPISGHRSVSWYQQTPGQGLQFLFEYFSETQRNKGNFPGRFSGRQFSNSRSEMNVSTLELGDSALYLCASSLRLAGGQNTGELFFGEGSRLTVL.

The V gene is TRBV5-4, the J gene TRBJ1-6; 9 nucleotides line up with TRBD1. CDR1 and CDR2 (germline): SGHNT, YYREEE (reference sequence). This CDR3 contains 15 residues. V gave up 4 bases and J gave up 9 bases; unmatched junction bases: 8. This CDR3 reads CASSDRDRDLSPLHF. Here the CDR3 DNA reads TGTGCCAGCAGCGACCGGGACAGGGATCTTTCACCCCTCCACTTT.

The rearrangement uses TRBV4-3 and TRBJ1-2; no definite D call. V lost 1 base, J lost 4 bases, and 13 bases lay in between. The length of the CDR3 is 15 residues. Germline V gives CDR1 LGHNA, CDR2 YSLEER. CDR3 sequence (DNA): TGCGCCAGCAGCCAAGGAAGAGGCGGATTCTATGGCTACACCTTC. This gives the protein CASSQGRGGFYGYTF.